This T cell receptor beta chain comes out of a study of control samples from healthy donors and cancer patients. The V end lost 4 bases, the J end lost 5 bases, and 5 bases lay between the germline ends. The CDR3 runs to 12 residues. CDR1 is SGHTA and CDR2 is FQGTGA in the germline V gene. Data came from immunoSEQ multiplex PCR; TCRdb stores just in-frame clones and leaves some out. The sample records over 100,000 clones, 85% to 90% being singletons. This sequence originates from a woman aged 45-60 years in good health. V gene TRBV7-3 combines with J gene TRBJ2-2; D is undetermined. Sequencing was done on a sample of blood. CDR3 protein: CASSSFTGELFF. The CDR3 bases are TGTGCCAGCAGCTCGTTTACCGGGGAGCTGTTTTTT.